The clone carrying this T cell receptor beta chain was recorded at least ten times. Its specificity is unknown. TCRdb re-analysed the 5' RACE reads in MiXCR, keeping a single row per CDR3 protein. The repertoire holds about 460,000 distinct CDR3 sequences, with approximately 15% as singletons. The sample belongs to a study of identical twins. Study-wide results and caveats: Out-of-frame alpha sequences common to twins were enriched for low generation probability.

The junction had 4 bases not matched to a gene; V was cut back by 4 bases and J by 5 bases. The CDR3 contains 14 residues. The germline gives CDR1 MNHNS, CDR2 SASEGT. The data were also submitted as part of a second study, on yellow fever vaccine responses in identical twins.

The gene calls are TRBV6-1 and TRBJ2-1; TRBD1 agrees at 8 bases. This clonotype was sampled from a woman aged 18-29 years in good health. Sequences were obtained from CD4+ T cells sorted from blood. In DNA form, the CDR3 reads TGTGCCAGCAGTGGCGGACAGGGTCACAATGAGCAGTTCTTC. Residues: CASSGGQGHNEQFF.